The source of this TCR beta chain is a study of control samples from healthy donors and cancer patients. This CDR3 is built from 14 residues. Trimming shortened V by 0 bases and J by 7 bases, and 14 bases separated the two germline ends. In germline, CDR1 is SGHDT, CDR2 YYEEEE. Here immunoSEQ multiplex PCR was the method, and the copy in TCRdb shows in-frame clones only, minus some. The sample lists roughly 150,000 clones, 88% seen once, with over 1.5% in the top ten. Sequenced: blood. The chain uses TRBV5-6 and TRBJ2-7; D unresolved. The origin of this receptor is a man aged 18 to 29 in good health. The CDR3 sequence: CASSLDGQWVEQYF. The CDR3 bases are TGTGCCAGCAGCTTGGACGGGCAATGGGTGGAGCAGTACTTC.